The clone carrying this TCR beta chain was counted once. The table came from immunoSEQ multiplex PCR; TCRdb's copy has only in-frame clones and leaves some out. The data show 200,000 to 300,000 clones, 82% seen once. The source of the sample is a study of blood T cell repertoires in COVID-19. Looking at the study overall: T cells, B-cell-depleted T cells, or PBMCs supplied cDNA or gDNA.

This TCR was sampled from a woman aged 70-85 years with acute or convalescent COVID-19. Sequencing input: peripheral blood.

CDR3 residues: CASTRDRGHRYTEAFF. The DNA of the CDR3 is TGTGCCAGCACACGGGACAGGGGGCATCGGTACACTGAAGCTTTCTTT. The V gene is TRBV3-1 (or the pseudogene TRBV3-2), the J gene TRBJ1-1; 12 bases align to TRBD1. V was clipped by 7 bases and J by 3 bases; unmatched bases: 9. Germline CDR1 LGHDT, CDR2 YNNKEL (reference sequence). CDR3 length equals 16 residues.